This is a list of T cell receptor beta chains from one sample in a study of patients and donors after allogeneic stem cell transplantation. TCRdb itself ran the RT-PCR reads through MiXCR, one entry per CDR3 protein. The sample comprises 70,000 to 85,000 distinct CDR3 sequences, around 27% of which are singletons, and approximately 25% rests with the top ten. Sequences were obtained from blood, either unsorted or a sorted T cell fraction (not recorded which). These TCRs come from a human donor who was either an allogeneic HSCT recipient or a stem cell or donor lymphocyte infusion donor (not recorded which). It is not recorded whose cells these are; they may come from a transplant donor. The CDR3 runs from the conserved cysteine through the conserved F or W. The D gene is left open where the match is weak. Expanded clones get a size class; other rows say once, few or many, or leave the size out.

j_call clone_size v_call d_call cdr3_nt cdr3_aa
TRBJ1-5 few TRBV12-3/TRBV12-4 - TGTGCCAGCAGTTTCTATAGCAATCAGCCCCAGCATTTT CASSFYSNQPQHF
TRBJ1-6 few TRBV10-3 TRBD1 TGTGCCACCAAATGGACAGGGGAGAATTCACCCCTCCACTTT CATKWTGENSPLHF
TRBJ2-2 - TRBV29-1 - TGCAGCGTTACCCGGCCGGAGGTGGACACCGGGGAGCTGTTTTTT CSVTRPEVDTGELFF
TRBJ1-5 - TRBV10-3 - TGTGCCATCAGTGAGGACAGGTATCAGCCCCAGCATTTT CAISEDRYQPQHF
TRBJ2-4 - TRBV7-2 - TGTGCCAGCAGCTTAGAGGCCACAGCAGTAAACATTCAGTACTTC CASSLEATAVNIQYF
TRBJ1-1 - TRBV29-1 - TGCAGCGTTGTTGTCGGGCTGAGGACTGAAGCTTTCTTT CSVVVGLRTEAFF
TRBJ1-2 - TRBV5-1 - TGCGCCAGCAGGTACAGGGACGGCTACACCTTC CASRYRDGYTF
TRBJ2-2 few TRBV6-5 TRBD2 TGTGCCAGCAGTTACCTTGGACTAGCGAACACCGGGGAGCTGTTTTTT CASSYLGLANTGELFF
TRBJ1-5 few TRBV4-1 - TGCGCCAGCAGCGCAGGGAGGAATAGCAATCAGCCCCAGCATTTT CASSAGRNSNQPQHF
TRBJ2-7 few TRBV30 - TGTGCCTGGAGTCCCCGGTCCTACGAGCAGTACTTC CAWSPRSYEQYF
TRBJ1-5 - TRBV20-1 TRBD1 TGCAGTGCTAGAGTGGACGGGACAGGTAGTCAGCCCCAGCATTTT CSARVDGTGSQPQHF
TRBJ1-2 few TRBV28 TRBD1 TGTGCCAGCAGTTCCCCCATGCTGGGACAGGGTGACTACACCTTC CASSSPMLGQGDYTF
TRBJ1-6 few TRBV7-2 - TGTGCCAGCAGCGGAACCCTTAAAGGGTTGATATCCTATAATTCACCCCTCCACTTT CASSGTLKGLISYNSPLHF
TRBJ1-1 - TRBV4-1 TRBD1 TGCGCCAGCAGCCGATGGACAGGGAAAACTGAAGCTTTCTTT CASSRWTGKTEAFF
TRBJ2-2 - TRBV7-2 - TGTGCCAGCAGATCAACAGGTTTTGACACCGGGGAGCTGTTTTTT CASRSTGFDTGELFF
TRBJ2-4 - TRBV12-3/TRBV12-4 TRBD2 TGTGCCAGCACCTACGGACTAGCGGGGCCCGAAAACATTCAGTACTTC CASTYGLAGPENIQYF
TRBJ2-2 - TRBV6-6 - TGTGCCAGCAGCCGTCTTTTCGCGAACACCGGGGAGCTGTTTTTT CASSRLFANTGELFF
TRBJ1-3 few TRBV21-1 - TGTGCCAGCTTCGTTGGGGGCAGGACCGTTCCAGGCTCTGGAAACACCATATATTTT CASFVGGRTVPGSGNTIYF
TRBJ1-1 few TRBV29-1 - TGCAGCGCCCCAGGGGTCCGGAACACTGAAGCTTTCTTT CSAPGVRNTEAFF
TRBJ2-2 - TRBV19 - TGTGCCAGTAGTTCCCGTTGGCCTCCTGCTGGGACCGGGGAGCTGTTTTTT CASSSRWPPAGTGELFF
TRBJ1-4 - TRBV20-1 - TGCAGTGCTAGACCACCCCATGACGGCCAGGGAGGAGCTAATGAAAAACTGTTTTTT CSARPPHDGQGGANEKLFF
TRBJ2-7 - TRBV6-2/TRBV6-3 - TGTGCCAGCAGTTACTCGAGAGCCTACCCTTACGAGCAGTACTTC CASSYSRAYPYEQYF
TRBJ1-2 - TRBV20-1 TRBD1 TGCAGTGCTAGAGGAGGGGGCTACTACTATGGCTACACCTTC CSARGGGYYYGYTF
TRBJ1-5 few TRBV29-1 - TGCAGCGCCGACCCTGGGCGATACAATCAGCCCCAGCATTTT CSADPGRYNQPQHF
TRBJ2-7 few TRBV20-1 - TGCAGTGCTAGTCGGGGGCCCCCCTACGAGCAGTACTTC CSASRGPPYEQYF
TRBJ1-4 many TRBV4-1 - TGCGCCAGCAGCCTGACCGTTGTGTCGGGAAAACTGTTTTTT CASSLTVVSGKLFF
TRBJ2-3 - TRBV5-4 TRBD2 TGTGCCAGCAGCTTGGCCGTAGCGGGGGGGCCGAGAGATACGCAGTATTTT CASSLAVAGGPRDTQYF
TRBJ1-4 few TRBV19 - TGTGCCAGTATGCGGGGGCCTTCCCGGGAAAAACTGTTTTTT CASMRGPSREKLFF
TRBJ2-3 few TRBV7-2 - TGTGCCAGCAGCTTCGGTCCCGCAGATACGCAGTATTTT CASSFGPADTQYF
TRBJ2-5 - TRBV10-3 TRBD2 TGTGCCATCAGTGCAGCGGGAGTGATGGAGACCCAGTACTTC CAISAAGVMETQYF
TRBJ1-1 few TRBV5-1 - TGCGCCAGCAGCTTTTTCCAGGATGGGACTGAAGCTTTCTTT CASSFFQDGTEAFF
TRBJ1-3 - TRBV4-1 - TGCGCCAGCAGCCAACTTAGATCGACGGGACCCGCAGGAAACACCATATATTTT CASSQLRSTGPAGNTIYF
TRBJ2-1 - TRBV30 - TGTGCCTGGAGTAATATTAGGAATGAGCAGTTCTTC CAWSNIRNEQFF
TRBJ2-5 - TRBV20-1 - TGCAGTGCCCCGGACAGTAGCATACTCCAAGAGACCCAGTACTTC CSAPDSSILQETQYF
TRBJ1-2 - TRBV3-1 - TGTGCCAGCAGCCAAATACCCGGACAGCTCTCCTATGGCTACACCTTC CASSQIPGQLSYGYTF
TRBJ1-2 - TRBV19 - TGTGCCACTTCGACAGGCTATCTTACCTATGGCTACACCTTC CATSTGYLTYGYTF
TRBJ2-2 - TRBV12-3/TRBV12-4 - TGTGCCAGCAATCTACTGGGGCAGAACACCGGGGAGCTGTTTTTT CASNLLGQNTGELFF
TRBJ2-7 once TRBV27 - TGTGCCAGCAAGAAGTCTAGTAGCCTAGGCCGCGAGCAGTACTTC CASKKSSSLGREQYF
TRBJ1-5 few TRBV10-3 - TGTGCCATCAGTGATGGACCTCGGGAGGGTCAGCCCCAGCATTTT CAISDGPREGQPQHF
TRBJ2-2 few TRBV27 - TGTGCCAGCAGTTTATTCGCGCACTCCGGGGAGCTGTTTTTT CASSLFAHSGELFF
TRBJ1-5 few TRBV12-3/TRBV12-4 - TGTGCCAGCAGTTTGAACCTCTGGGGGGGGCGCGGTAGCAATCAGCCCCAGCATTTT CASSLNLWGGRGSNQPQHF
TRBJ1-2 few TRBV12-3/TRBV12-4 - TGTGCCAGCAGTTCCGGGAGGGGCGGCTATGGCTACACCTTC CASSSGRGGYGYTF
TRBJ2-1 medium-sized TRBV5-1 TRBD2 TGCGCCAGCAGCTTGATGGCTAGCGGGGGCAATGAGCAGTTCTTC CASSLMASGGNEQFF
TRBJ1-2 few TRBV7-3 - TGTGCCAGCAGCTTCCCGGGCGGCTATGGCTACACCTTC CASSFPGGYGYTF
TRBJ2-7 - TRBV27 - TGTGCCAGCGGCCTTATGGGGGAGCAGTACTTC CASGLMGEQYF
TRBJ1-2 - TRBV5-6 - TGTGCCAGCAGCTTGCGGGGGCGCTCTGACTATGGCTACACCTTC CASSLRGRSDYGYTF
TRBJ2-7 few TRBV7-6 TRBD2 TGTGCCAGCACCTTACTCGTTGCGGGGGAATGGCACGAGCAGTACTTC CASTLLVAGEWHEQYF